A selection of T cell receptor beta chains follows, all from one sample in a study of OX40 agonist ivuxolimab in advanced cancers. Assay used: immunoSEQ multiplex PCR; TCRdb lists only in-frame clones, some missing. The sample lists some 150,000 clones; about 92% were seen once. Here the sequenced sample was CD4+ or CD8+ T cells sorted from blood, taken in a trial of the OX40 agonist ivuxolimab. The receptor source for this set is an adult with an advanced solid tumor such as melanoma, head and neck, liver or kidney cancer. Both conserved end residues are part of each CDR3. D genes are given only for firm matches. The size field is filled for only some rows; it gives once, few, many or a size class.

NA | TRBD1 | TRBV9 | CASSGDRMSGNTEAFF
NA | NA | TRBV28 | CASSFPHLNQPQHF
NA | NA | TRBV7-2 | CASSATGRLGANILTF
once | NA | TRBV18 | CASSPPTDTQYF
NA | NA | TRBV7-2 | CASSSLGTEAFF
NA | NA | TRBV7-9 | CASSLEAFLNTEAFF
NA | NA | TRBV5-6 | CASSLAGAPSQHF
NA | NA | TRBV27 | CASSSRAPGTYDYGYTF
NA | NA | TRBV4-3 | CASGRGVSSYEQYF
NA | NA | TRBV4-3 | CASSQEALSTDTQYF
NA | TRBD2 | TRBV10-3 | CAISLTSGGGHEQYF
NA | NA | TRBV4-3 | CASSQDSGTRVELFF
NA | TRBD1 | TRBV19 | CASTRQGARQPQHF
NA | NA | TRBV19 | CASSIGPANTGELFF
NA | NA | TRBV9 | CASSVAWGSGYEQYF
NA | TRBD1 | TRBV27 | CASADRGPHYGYTF
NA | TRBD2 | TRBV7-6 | CASSLGLAGGDTQYF
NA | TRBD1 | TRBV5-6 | CASSLVRQGYGYTF
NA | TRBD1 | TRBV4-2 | CASSQPLDRGRYEQYF
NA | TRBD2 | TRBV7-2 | CASSLVGGSGVNEQFF
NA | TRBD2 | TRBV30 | CAWSQLGLAGAGELFF
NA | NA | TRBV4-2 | CASSQDSDKGTQYF
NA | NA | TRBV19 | CASIKGGSGDQPQHF
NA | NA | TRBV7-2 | CASSQPYRAAYEQYF
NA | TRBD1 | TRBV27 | CASSLSVWTGEYF
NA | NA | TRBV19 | CASSLVWVGELFF
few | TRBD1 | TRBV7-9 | CASSLGPRTGQQYF
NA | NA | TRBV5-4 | CASSLIEGGNEQFF
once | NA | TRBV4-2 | CASSLLVNPGTEAFF
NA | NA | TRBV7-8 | CASSPGEGNYGYTF
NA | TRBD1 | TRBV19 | CASSIVGTGGSNQPQHF
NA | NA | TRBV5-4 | CASSLGGQQETQYF
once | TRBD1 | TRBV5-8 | CASSLSVAGKGASYNEQFF
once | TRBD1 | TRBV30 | CAWSVPGQGVGIYGYTF